These T cell receptor beta chains were read from a single sample in a study of Ad26.COV2.S vaccination and SARS-CoV-2 variants. Data came from immunoSEQ multiplex PCR; TCRdb stores just in-frame clones and leaves some out. The sample has roughly 100,000 clones; around three quarters are singletons. This sample comprised peripheral blood, obtained after recovery from COVID-19. These receptors were taken from a human donor who had recovered from COVID-19. The conserved cysteine and the conserved F or W are not part of the CDR3 here.

TRBJ2-3 TRBV3-1/TRBV3-2 ASSPIGQTDTQY
TRBJ1-4 TRBV15 ATSRERGRDEKLF
TRBJ1-2 TRBV6-5 ASRRRGLEGYT
TRBJ1-5 TRBV2 ASRWAGGNQPQH
TRBJ1-2 TRBV30 AWSRRRANYGYT
TRBJ2-1 TRBV6-5 ASSRQTSSYNEQF
TRBJ2-7 TRBV28 ASSFGFVYEQY
TRBJ1-3 TRBV6-6 ASNSDRGRNTIY
TRBJ1-1 TRBV3-1/TRBV3-2 ATRGTGTEAF
TRBJ2-3 TRBV19 ASSRGSYSGDTQY
TRBJ1-6 TRBV6-1 ASSEARRGNSPLH
TRBJ2-3 TRBV5-6 ASSLELGGTSTDTQY
TRBJ2-2 TRBV18 ASSPRLALPGELF
TRBJ2-3 TRBV7-2 ASSLGQEADTQY
TRBJ1-5 TRBV18 ASSPNVDQPQH
TRBJ2-7 TRBV19 ASSIAPSFVYEQY
TRBJ1-1 TRBV23-1 ASTQLNMNTEAF
TRBJ1-6 TRBV5-5 ASSNRTGTSPLH
TRBJ1-3 TRBV5-1 ASSHLGRGNTIY
TRBJ2-2 TRBV3-1/TRBV3-2 ASSHRAGGPFGELF
TRBJ1-5 TRBV6-5 ASRLLPSGNQPQH
TRBJ1-3 TRBV4-3 ASSRTRGGSSGNTIY
TRBJ2-5 TRBV7-2 ASSLEALGQGETQY
TRBJ1-1 TRBV3-1/TRBV3-2 ASDNGRGYTEAF